The rows below give T cell receptor beta chains drawn from one sample of a study of shared clonotypes between healthy human individuals. The repertoire was sequenced with immunoSEQ multiplex PCR; TCRdb's copy has only in-frame clones and lacks some. The table lists approximately 1.5 million clones, nearly 99% of them singletons. The specimen was naive CD4+ T cells sorted from blood. The receptor set was obtained from a man aged 30 to 45 in good health. Each CDR3 is given without its conserved first and last residue. Fields, in order: V gene, CDR3 protein.

v_gene: TRBV6-4; CDR3aa: ASSEEGSGTGELF
v_gene: TRBV2; CDR3aa: ASRLKGLAGVGPPGELF
v_gene: TRBV18; CDR3aa: ATGGASGNTIY
v_gene: TRBV29-1; CDR3aa: SARSGGNQPQH
v_gene: TRBV2; CDR3aa: ASSAGGFRTNEKLF
v_gene: TRBV21-1; CDR3aa: ASKGGQEYSYEQY
v_gene: TRBV2; CDR3aa: ASSELGPGNTEAF
v_gene: TRBV19; CDR3aa: ASRGQGKNEQF
v_gene: TRBV29-1; CDR3aa: SVEGDQGAKTYNEQF
v_gene: TRBV2; CDR3aa: ASSEAVVGQY
v_gene: TRBV5-4; CDR3aa: ASSPGRGVTDTQY
v_gene: TRBV27; CDR3aa: ASRTGGTDTQY
v_gene: TRBV5-1; CDR3aa: ASSLAGIRTSPYEQY
v_gene: TRBV2; CDR3aa: ASLGVSETQY